The following is a T cell receptor beta chain sequence with its context. The method was immunoSEQ multiplex PCR; TCRdb's version includes in-frame clones alone and lacks a portion of them. In the table there are 650,000 to 700,000 clones, less than 95% of which are singletons. These data are taken from a study of shared clonotypes between healthy human individuals. At the level of the study: For every donor, three CD4 naive, three CD4 memory, two CD8 naive and one CD8 memory plates were used.

Germline V gives CDR1 SGDLS, CDR2 YYNGEE. V was clipped by 4 bases and J by 5 bases, with 15 bases between them. The CDR3 length is 14 residues. CD45RO+ cells joined CCR7-negative CD45RA+ TemRA cells to form CD8 memory. Sequenced material: memory CD8+ T cells from PBMCs. The sample's subset: CD45RO+ cells pooled with CCR7-negative TemRA cells. The chain is built from TRBV9 and TRBJ1-2; possible D gene TRBD1, 6 bases. The origin of this receptor is a man aged 18-30 years in good health. Some clones in this sample may be carry-over from other donors' samples. The CDR3 reads CASSTPSGVYGYTF. CDR3 DNA: TGTGCCAGCAGCACCCCCTCAGGGGTTTATGGCTACACCTTC.